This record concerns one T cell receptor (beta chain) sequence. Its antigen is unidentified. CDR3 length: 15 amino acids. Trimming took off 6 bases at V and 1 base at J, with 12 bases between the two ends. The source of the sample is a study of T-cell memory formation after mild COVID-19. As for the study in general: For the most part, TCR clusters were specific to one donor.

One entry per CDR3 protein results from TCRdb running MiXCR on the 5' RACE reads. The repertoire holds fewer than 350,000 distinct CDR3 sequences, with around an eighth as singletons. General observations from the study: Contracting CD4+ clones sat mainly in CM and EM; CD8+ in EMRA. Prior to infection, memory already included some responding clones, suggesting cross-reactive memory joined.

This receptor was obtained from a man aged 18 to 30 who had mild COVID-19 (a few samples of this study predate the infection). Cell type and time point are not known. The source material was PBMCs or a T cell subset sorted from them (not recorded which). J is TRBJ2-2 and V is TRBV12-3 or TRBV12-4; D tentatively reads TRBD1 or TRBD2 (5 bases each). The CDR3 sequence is CASRAGGLNTGELFF. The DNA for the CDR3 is TGTGCCAGCAGAGCTGGGGGATTGAACACCGGGGAGCTGTTTTTT.